This T cell receptor (beta chain) was sequenced during a study of T-cell reconstitution after alpha-beta-depleted transplantation in children. The study's findings and limits: When one year had passed after transplant, most T-cell counts and diversity came from newly produced T cells.

The TCRbeta library was prepared with unique molecular identifiers. TCRdb redid the calling of the PCR reads with MiXCR, one entry per CDR3 protein. The sample has around 450,000 distinct CDR3 sequences, 15% to 20% seen once; the top ten hold 25% to 30%. Concerning this clonotype: Antigen: not known.

After removal of 4 bases from V and 2 bases from J, the junction contained 10 bases not matched to a gene. Germline V CDR1 and CDR2: SGHRS, YFSETQ. The CDR3 extends over 16 amino acids. The sequences come from PBMCs, mostly from graft donor cells, collected 360 days after TCRalphabeta/CD19-depleted stem cell transplant. The J gene is TRBJ2-3, the V gene TRBV5-1, with 7 bases fitting TRBD2. The receptor's source is a boy under three years old who had a stem cell transplant for Wiskott-Aldrich syndrome, so the T cells may come from the graft donor. CDR3 DNA: TGCGCCAGCAGCCCCCGGCTAGCGGAGCCCACAGATACGCAGTATTTT. As protein: CASSPRLAEPTDTQYF. The whole variable domain, filled in from reference TRBV5-1 and TRBJ2-3, reads KAGVTQTPRYLIKTRGQQVTLSCSPISGHRSVSWYQQTPGQGLQFLFEYFSETQRNKGNFPGRFSGRQFSNSRSEMNVSTLELGDSALYLCASSPRLAEPTDTQYFGPGTRLTVL.